The entry below gives a single T cell receptor beta chain sequence along with its context. Its antigen remains undetermined. This sequence may be a read error, since a much larger clone differs from it by one base. V has 3 bases trimmed and J has 5 bases trimmed; junction bases matching no gene number 7. The germline V gene provides CDR1 SGHRS and CDR2 YFSETQ. The CDR3 sequence holds 15 residues, the cysteine and phenylalanine included. Just CDR3 DNA is preserved here, 45 bases in frame from base 1. Synthesis of TCR cDNA relied on 5'RACE template switching, a step that introduced a universal primer site along with unique molecular identifiers. cDNA synthesis was primed from both the TCR alpha and TCR beta constant segments. Two PCR steps were used to amplify libraries, with sample barcodes and sequencing adapters being added in the second step. Sequencing of libraries was performed on Illumina HiSeq 2500 (2x100 bp) or NovaSeq (2x150 bp). The original pipeline was this. Reads were demultiplexed and collapsed into UMI consensus sequences with MIGEC, and V(D)J alignment was performed with MiXCR. Vaccine-responding clonotypes were defined with edgeR using replicate PBMC samples, requiring FDR below 0.01 and a log2 fold change above 5 up to day 15. Each bulk clonotype received a CD4 or CD8 identity based on whether the sequenced CD4 or CD8 repertoire contained that clonotype at higher abundance. The public reads were quality trimmed at Q25 with fastp and then assembled into clones with MiXCR by TCRdb, keeping productive beta chains. Every CDR3 protein is listed once, alongside the most common genes and DNA of its rows. Clone size and V and J calls follow TCRdb, not the original study. The sample includes 70,000 or so distinct CDR3 sequences, with more than 5.5% observed a single time. Around 28% of the sample goes to the ten largest clones.

The data are from a study of T cells after yellow fever vaccination (dated by TCRdb to the late 2010s). For the study in its entirety: Libraries from fractions with low cell numbers were prepared with the SMART-Seq v4 Ultra Low Input RNA kit. Blood samples were taken at several timepoints before and after primary and secondary immunization, and bulk PBMC replicates and cell subsets were isolated. Two healthy male donors, one aged 18 to 29 and one aged 30 to 40 years, were included in the cohort. To track T-cell clones before and after primary and booster YFV17D yellow fever vaccination, bulk TCR alpha and beta repertoires were sequenced longitudinally. Points the paper makes about the study in general: A small share of clonotypes was detected in both CD4 and CD8 compartments, with the overlap likely arising from convergent recombination. Compared with the primary T-cell response, the secondary T-cell response was faster but weaker, reaching its peak on day 5 rather than on day 15. Most clones expanded after primary vaccination were re-detected after the booster (96% of CD4 and about nine tenths of CD8), suggesting broad memory maintenance. The study included only a couple of donors, which limits how far the findings can be generalized. Computational filtering was required because FACS-sorted repertoires could contain abundant contaminating clonotypes from the bulk population.

The label giving this sample's treatment or condition can be read as: live attenuated yellow fever vaccine strain. A standard Ficoll-Paque protocol was used to isolate PBMCs from peripheral blood. CD4 and CD8 T-cell fractions were isolated with Dynabeads CD4 and CD8 positive selection kits. TriZol was used to extract RNA from bulk PBMCs, from CD4 and CD8 fractions, and from dextramer-positive and dextramer-negative fractions. The sequence came from a man younger than 30 who received the YFV17D yellow fever vaccine. Sequencing was performed on CD8+ T cells sorted from PBMCs, taken 10 days after the first yellow fever vaccination. The chain couples TRBV5-1 to TRBJ2-5; a stretch of 10 junction bases matches TRBD1. The nucleotide sequence is TGCGCCAGCAGCTGGATAGACAGGGGGCACGAGACCCAGTACTTC. Translated, it gives CASSWIDRGHETQYF.